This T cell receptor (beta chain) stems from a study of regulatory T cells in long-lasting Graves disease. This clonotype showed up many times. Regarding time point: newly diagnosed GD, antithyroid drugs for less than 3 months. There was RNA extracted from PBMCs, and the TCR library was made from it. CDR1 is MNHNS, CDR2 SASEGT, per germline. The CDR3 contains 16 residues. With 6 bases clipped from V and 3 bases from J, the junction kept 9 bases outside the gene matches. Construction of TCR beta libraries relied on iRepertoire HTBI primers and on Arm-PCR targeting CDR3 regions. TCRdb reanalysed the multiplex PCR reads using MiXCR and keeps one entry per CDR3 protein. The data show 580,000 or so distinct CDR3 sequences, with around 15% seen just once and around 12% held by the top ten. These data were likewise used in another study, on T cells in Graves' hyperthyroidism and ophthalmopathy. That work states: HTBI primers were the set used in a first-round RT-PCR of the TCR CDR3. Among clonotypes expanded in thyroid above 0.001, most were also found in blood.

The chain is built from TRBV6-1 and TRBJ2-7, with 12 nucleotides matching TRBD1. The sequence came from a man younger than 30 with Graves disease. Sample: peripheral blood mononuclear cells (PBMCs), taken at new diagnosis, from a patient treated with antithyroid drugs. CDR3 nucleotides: TGTGCCAGCAGGAACGCCGGGACAGGGGGCTTCTACGAGCAGTACTTC. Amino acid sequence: CASRNAGTGGFYEQYF.